This TCR beta chain was observed in a study of T cell responses to AZD1222 COVID-19 vaccine. Findings and limits, study-wide: All repertoire sampling was performed exclusively after the peak T cell response. Baseline seropositivity occurred in only six AZD1222 recipients.

CDR1 is MNHNY, CDR2 SVGAGI, per germline (reference sequence). This CDR3 is built from 15 residues. J lost 2 bases, V lost 6 bases, and 9 bases had no gene match. Clones were sequenced by immunoSEQ multiplex PCR, and TCRdb holds only the in-frame ones, with some missing. The sample lists 120,000 or so clones; about nine tenths were seen once. With respect to this clone: Its antigen is currently unknown.

This specimen was peripheral blood, taken on day 0 of AZD1222 vaccination. The chain joins TRBV6-6 to TRBJ1-2, with 7 bases identical to TRBD1. The sequence was collected from an adult in good health. CDR3 amino acids: CASSPHTTGNYGYTF. CDR3 coding DNA: TGTGCCAGCAGCCCCCACACGACAGGGAACTATGGCTACACCTTC.